The clone carrying this T cell receptor beta chain was seen many times. Its antigen is currently unknown. The CDR3 covers 13 residues. Trimming left V 8 bases short and J 4 bases short, with 17 bases between. Per germline, CDR1 SQVTM and CDR2 ANQGSEA. The data were obtained in a study of T cells after yellow fever vaccination. Whole-study results and caveats: A weaker but faster secondary response was observed, peaking on day 5 versus 15. Primary-vaccination clones mostly resurfaced post-booster (more than 95% CD4, roughly 90% CD8).

The study made its TCR cDNA through 5'RACE template switching. That step introduced a universal primer site along with UMIs. TCRdb independently ran MiXCR on the 5' RACE reads; one entry per CDR3 protein. The data show 300,000 to 450,000 distinct CDR3 sequences, with roughly 8.4% seen just once and about 16% held by the top ten. V is TRBV29-1 and J is TRBJ2-5, with D possibly being TRBD2 (6 bases). The source was PBMCs, collected approximately 47 days after the first yellow fever vaccination. The clonotype was recovered from a man younger than 35 who received the YFV17D yellow fever vaccine. The CDR3 loop reads CSLAFRGVETQYF. The CDR3 DNA follows: TGCAGCCTGGCATTCCGCGGGGTAGAGACCCAGTACTTC.